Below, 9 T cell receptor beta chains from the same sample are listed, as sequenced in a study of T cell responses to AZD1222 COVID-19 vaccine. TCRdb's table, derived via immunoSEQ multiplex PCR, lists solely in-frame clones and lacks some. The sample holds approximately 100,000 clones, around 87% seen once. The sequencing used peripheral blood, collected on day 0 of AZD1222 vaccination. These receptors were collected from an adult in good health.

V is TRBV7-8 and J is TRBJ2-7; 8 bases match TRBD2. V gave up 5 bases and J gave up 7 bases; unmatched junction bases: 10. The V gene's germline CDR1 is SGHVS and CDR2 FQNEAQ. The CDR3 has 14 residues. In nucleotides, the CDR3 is TGTGCCAGCAGCATGCCTTCCCGGGGGGGAGAGCAGTACTTC. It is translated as CASSMPSRGGEQYF.

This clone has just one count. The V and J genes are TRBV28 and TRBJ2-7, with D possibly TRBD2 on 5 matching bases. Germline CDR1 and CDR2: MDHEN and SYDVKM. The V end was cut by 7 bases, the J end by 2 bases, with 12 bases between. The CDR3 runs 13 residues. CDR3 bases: TGTGCCAGCACCGGACTGGCTACCTACGAGCAGTACTTC. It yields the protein CASTGLATYEQYF.

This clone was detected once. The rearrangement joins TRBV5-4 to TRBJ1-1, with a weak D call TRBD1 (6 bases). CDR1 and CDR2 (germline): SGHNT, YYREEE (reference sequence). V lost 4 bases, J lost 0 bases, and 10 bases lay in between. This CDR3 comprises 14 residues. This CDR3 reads CASSRTGLNTEAFF. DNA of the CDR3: TGTGCCAGCAGCCGTACAGGGTTGAACACTGAAGCTTTCTTT.

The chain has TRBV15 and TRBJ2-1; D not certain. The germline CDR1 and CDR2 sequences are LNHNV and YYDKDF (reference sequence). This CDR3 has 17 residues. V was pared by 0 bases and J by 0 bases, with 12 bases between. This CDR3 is CATSRDRASSSYNEQFF. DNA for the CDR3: TGTGCCACCAGCAGAGACCGGGCCTCGAGCTCCTACAATGAGCAGTTCTTC. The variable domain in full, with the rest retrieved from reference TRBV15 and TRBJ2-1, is DAMVIQNPRYQVTQFGKPVTLSCSQTLNHNVMYWYQQKSSQAPKLLFHYYDKDFNNEADTPDNFQSRRPNTSFCFLDIRSPGLGDTAMYLCATSRDRASSSYNEQFFGPGTRLTVL.

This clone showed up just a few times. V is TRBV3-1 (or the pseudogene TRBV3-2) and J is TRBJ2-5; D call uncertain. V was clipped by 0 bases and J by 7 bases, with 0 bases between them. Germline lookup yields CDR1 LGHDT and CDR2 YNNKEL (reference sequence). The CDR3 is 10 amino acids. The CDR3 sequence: CASSQETQYF. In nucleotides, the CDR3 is TGTGCCAGCAGCCAAGAGACCCAGTACTTC.

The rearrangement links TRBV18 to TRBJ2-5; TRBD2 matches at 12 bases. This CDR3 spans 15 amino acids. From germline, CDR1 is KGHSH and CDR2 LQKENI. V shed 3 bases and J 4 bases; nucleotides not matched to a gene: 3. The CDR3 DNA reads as TGTGCCAGCTCACCCATGGGACTAGCGGGAGAGACCCAGTACTTC. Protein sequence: CASSPMGLAGETQYF.

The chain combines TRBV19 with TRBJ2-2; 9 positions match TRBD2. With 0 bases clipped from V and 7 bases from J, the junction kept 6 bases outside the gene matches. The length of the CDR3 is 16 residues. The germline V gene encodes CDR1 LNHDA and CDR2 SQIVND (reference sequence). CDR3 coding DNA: TGTGCCAGTAGTATAGACAGCGGGAGGTTCATCGGGGAGCTGTTTTTT. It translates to CASSIDSGRFIGELFF.

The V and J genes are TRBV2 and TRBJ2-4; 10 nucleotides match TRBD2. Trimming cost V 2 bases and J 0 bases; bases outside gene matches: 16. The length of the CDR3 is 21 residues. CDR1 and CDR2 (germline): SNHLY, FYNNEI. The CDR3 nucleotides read TGTGCCAGCAGTGAACGTAGGCTAGCGGGAGTGGAAGGTGCAGCCAAAAACATTCAGTACTTC. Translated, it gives CASSERRLAGVEGAAKNIQYF. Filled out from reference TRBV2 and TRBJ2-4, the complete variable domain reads EPEVTQTPSHQVTQMGQEVILRCVPISNHLYFYWYRQILGQKVEFLVSFYNNEISEKSEIFDDQFSVERPDGSNFTLKIRSTKLEDSAMYFCASSERRLAGVEGAAKNIQYFGAGTRLSVL.

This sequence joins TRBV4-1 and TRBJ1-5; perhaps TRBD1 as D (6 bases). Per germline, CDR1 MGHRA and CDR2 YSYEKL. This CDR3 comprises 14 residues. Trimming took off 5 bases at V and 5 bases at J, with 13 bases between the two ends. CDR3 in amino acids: CASSNRVQDQPQHF. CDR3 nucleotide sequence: TGCGCCAGCAGCAACAGGGTTCAGGATCAGCCCCAGCATTTT.